These 16 T cell receptor beta chains were all obtained from the same sample, sequenced in a study of OX40 agonist ivuxolimab in advanced cancers. The protocol was immunoSEQ multiplex PCR, while the TCRdb copy is restricted to in-frame clones and leaves out a portion. The sample carries more than 60,000 clones, around 86% recorded once. The sample consisted of CD4+ or CD8+ T cells sorted from blood, taken in a trial of the OX40 agonist ivuxolimab. The source of these receptors is an adult with an advanced solid tumor such as melanoma, head and neck, liver or kidney cancer.

V gene TRBV18 combines with J gene TRBJ2-2, with unresolved D. The CDR3 has 12 amino acids. Trimming cost V 6 bases and J 4 bases, with 6 bases left between them. From germline, CDR1 is KGHSH and CDR2 LQKENI. The CDR3 DNA reads TGTGCCAGCTCGATGGTCACCGGGGAGCTGTTTTTT. Amino acids: CASSMVTGELFF.

The chain uses TRBV27 and TRBJ1-1, with D perhaps TRBD1 (6 bases). V lost 4 bases and J lost 0, with 9 bases in between. The CDR3 runs 14 residues. Germline loops: CDR1 MNHEY, CDR2 SMNVEV (reference sequence). The CDR3 protein is CASSYRDMNTEAFF. The CDR3 bases are TGTGCCAGCAGTTATCGGGACATGAACACTGAAGCTTTCTTT.

The genes are TRBV7-8 and TRBJ2-7; unclear D gene. Trimming removed 5 bases from V and 3 bases from J, with 5 bases in between. The length of the CDR3 is 11 residues. From germline, CDR1 is SGHVS and CDR2 FQNEAQ. Here the CDR3 reads CASSVNYEQYF. The CDR3 DNA reads TGTGCCAGCAGCGTAAACTACGAGCAGTACTTC.

The genes are TRBV2 and TRBJ2-7; possibly TRBD1 for D (6 bases). Between the trimmed V and J ends, which lost 1 base and 1 base, there was a span of 8 bases. Per the germline V gene, CDR1 is SNHLY and CDR2 is FYNNEI. CDR3 length: 14 amino acids. Here the CDR3 DNA reads TGTGCCAGCAGTGAAGAGACAGGATCCTACGAGCAGTACTTC. This codes for CASSEETGSYEQYF.

The V call is TRBV2, the J call TRBJ2-7; a weak D match, TRBD2 (6 bases). This CDR3 is 18 amino acids long. From germline, CDR1 is SNHLY and CDR2 FYNNEI. Trimming took off 5 bases at V and 1 base at J, with 24 bases between the two ends. CDR3 loop: CASSRSAILYGGSYEQYF. As DNA, the CDR3 is TGTGCCAGCAGTAGGTCAGCAATCCTATACGGGGGATCCTACGAGCAGTACTTC.

V gene TRBV28 combines with J gene TRBJ1-1, with no clear D. The CDR3 sequence is 14 residues long. V lost 8 bases to trimming and J lost 4 bases, with 17 bases between them. In germline, CDR1 is MDHEN, CDR2 SYDVKM. The CDR3 DNA follows: TGTGCCAGCTTTCACGACCTCTGGGGCACTGAAGCTTTCTTT. Translation: CASFHDLWGTEAFF.

The rearrangement links TRBV11-1 to TRBJ2-5, with D possibly TRBD2 on 6 matching bases. V was trimmed by 3 bases and J by 5 bases, leaving 10 bases between them. The CDR3 has 13 residues. Germline assignment: CDR1 SGHAT and CDR2 FQDESV (reference sequence). This chain's CDR3 is CASSFVEGETQYF. CDR3 bases: TGTGCCAGCAGCTTCGTGGAGGGTGAGACCCAGTACTTC. Full variable domain (outside the CDR3, taken from reference TRBV11-1 and TRBJ2-5): EAEVAQSPRYKITEKSQAVAFWCDPISGHATLYWYRQILGQGPELLVQFQDESVVDDSQLPKDRFSAERLKGVDSTLKIQPAELGDSAMYLCASSFVEGETQYFGPGTRLLVL.

The gene calls are TRBV27 and TRBJ2-3; 9 bases are a match to TRBD2. CDR1 is MNHEY and CDR2 is SMNVEV in the germline V gene (reference sequence). There are 15 residues in the CDR3. J was trimmed by 6 bases and V by 5 bases; bases with no gene match: 9. CDR3 in amino acids: CASSLAGGPWDTQYF. The CDR3 region has the DNA TGTGCCAGCAGTCTGGCGGGAGGGCCGTGGGATACGCAGTATTTT.

The chain joins TRBV19 to TRBJ2-3; D may match TRBD1 or TRBD2 (7 bases each). CDR1 is LNHDA, CDR2 SQIVND, per germline (reference sequence). Trimming pared 10 bases from V and 5 bases from J, leaving 16 bases between. CDR3 size: 13 residues. The CDR3 loop reads CATGGGQVDTQYF. Written as DNA, the CDR3 is TGTGCCACAGGGGGAGGGCAGGTAGATACGCAGTATTTT.

This rearrangement joins TRBV5-1 to TRBJ1-5; D is possibly TRBD1 (6 bases). V was pared by 2 bases and J by 1 base, with 10 bases between. The CDR3 consists of 15 residues. Per germline, CDR1 SGHRS and CDR2 YFSETQ. CDR3 bases: TGCGCCAGCAGCTTACAGGGTAACAGCAATCAGCCCCAGCATTTT. Protein: CASSLQGNSNQPQHF.

V and J are TRBV5-5 and TRBJ2-1, with D possibly being TRBD1 (5 bases). V dropped 0 bases and J dropped 4 bases, with 8 bases sitting between them. The CDR3 is 14 residues long. Germline V gives CDR1 SGHKS, CDR2 YYEKEE (reference sequence). The CDR3 loop reads CASSLGQLYNEQFF. CDR3 nucleotide sequence: TGTGCCAGCAGCTTGGGACAGCTGTACAATGAGCAGTTCTTC.

V gene TRBV7-9 combines with J gene TRBJ2-6; D unclear. Germline V CDR1 and CDR2: SEHNR, FQNEAQ (reference sequence). V was trimmed by 5 bases and J by 2 bases, leaving 13 bases between them. This CDR3 has 16 amino acids. For the CDR3, the DNA is TGTGCCAGCAGCGTAAATGTAGTAGCTGGGGCCAACGTCCTGACTTTC. This gives the protein CASSVNVVAGANVLTF.

This clone has only one observation. This chain's CDR3 is CASSISLAGDGTDTQYF. CDR3 nucleotides: TGTGCCAGTAGTATAAGTTTAGCGGGAGATGGCACAGATACGCAGTATTTT. The rearrangement links TRBV19 to TRBJ2-3; 9 bases align to TRBD2. The junction had 7 bases not matched to a gene; V was cut back by 2 bases and J by 1 base. Germline CDR1 reads LNHDA; CDR2 reads SQIVND (reference sequence). The CDR3 covers 17 residues.

This clone was detected only once. The chain uses TRBV29-1 and TRBJ2-3, with 10 nucleotides matching TRBD1. Trimming removed 7 bases from V and 4 bases from J; junction bases left unmatched: 5. This CDR3 spans 13 amino acids. Germline-derived CDR1 and CDR2 are SQVTM and ANQGSEA. This CDR3 reads CSASTGGADTQYF. The DNA of the CDR3 is TGCAGCGCCTCGACAGGGGGCGCAGATACGCAGTATTTT.

The genes are TRBV4-1 and TRBJ2-1; D may be TRBD2 (6 bases). Germline V lookup: CDR1 MGHRA, CDR2 YSYEKL. Trimming left V 1 base short and J 7 bases short, with 17 bases between. The CDR3 runs 16 residues. CDR3 protein: CASSQGWRGAANEQFF. CDR3 coding DNA: TGCGCCAGCAGCCAAGGGTGGCGGGGAGCTGCAAATGAGCAGTTCTTC.

The J gene is TRBJ2-5, the V gene TRBV14; TRBD2 agrees at 14 bases. The V and J ends lost 3 bases and 5 bases, in that order; junction bases with no gene match: 11. This CDR3 contains 18 residues. Germline lookup yields CDR1 SGHDN and CDR2 FVKESK. CDR3 loop: CASSQSPGLAGEGETQYF. The DNA for the CDR3 is TGTGCCAGCAGCCAGTCGCCGGGACTAGCGGGAGAAGGGGAGACCCAGTACTTC. Looking up the rest from reference TRBV14 and TRBJ2-5 gives the full variable domain: EAGVTQFPSHSVIEKGQTVTLRCDPISGHDNLYWYRRVMGKEIKFLLHFVKESKQDESGMPNNRFLAERTGGTYSTLKVQPAELEDSGVYFCASSQSPGLAGEGETQYFGPGTRLLVL.